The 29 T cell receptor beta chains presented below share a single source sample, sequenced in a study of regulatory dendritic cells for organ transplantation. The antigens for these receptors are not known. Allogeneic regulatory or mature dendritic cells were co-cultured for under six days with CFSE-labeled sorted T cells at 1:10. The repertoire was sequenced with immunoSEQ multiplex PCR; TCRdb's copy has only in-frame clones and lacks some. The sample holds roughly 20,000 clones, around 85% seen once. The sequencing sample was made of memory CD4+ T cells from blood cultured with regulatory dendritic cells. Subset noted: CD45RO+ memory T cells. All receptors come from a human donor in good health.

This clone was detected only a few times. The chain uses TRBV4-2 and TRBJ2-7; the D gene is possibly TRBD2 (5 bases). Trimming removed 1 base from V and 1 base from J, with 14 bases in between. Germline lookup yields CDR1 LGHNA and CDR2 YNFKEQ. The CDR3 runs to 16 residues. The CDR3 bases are TGTGCCAGCAGCCAAGCCCACGACCCGGGGTCCTACGAGCAGTACTTC. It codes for CASSQAHDPGSYEQYF.

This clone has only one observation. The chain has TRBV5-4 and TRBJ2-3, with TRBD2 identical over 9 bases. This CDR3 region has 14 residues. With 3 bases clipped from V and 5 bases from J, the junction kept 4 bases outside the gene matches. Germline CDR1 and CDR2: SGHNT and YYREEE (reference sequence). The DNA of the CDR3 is TGTGCCAGCAGCTCCCTAGCGGGACGAGATACGCAGTATTTT. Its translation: CASSSLAGRDTQYF.

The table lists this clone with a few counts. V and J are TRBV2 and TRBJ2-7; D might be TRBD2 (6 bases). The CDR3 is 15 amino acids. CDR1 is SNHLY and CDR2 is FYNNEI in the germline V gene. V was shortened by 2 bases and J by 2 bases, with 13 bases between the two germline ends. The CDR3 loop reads CASSEISRGAYEQYF. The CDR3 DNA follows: TGTGCCAGCAGTGAAATCTCGCGGGGAGCCTACGAGCAGTACTTC.

The CDR3 loop reads CATSRETKGSGADTQYF. The CDR3, as DNA: TGTGCCACCAGCAGAGAGACAAAAGGGTCGGGAGCAGATACGCAGTATTTT. The chain uses TRBV15 and TRBJ2-3; possibly TRBD2 for D (6 bases). The V and J ends lost 0 bases and 4 bases respectively, with 17 bases between them. This CDR3 is 17 amino acids long. Germline CDR1 LNHNV, CDR2 YYDKDF (reference sequence).

The CDR3 DNA reads TGTGCCAGCAGCTTGGGGGGGGCCAACGTCCTGACTTTC. Protein: CASSLGGANVLTF. This chain links TRBV11-3 with TRBJ2-6; D unclear. CDR1 and CDR2 from the germline V gene are SGHNT and YENEEA. There are 13 residues in the CDR3. Trimming took off 3 bases at V and 4 bases at J, with 4 bases between the two ends.

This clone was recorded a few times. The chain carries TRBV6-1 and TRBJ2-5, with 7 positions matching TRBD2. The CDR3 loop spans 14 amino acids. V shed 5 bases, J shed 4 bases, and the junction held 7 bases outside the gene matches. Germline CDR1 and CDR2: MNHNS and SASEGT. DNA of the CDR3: TGTGCCAGCAGTCGTGGGAGGGCCGGAGAGACCCAGTACTTC. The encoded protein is CASSRGRAGETQYF.

The CDR3 region has the DNA TGTGCCAGCAGCCCCAATCCGAGGTACACAGATACGCAGTATTTT. It codes for CASSPNPRYTDTQYF. V is TRBV6-6 and J is TRBJ2-3; D unclear. The V gene lost 6 bases and the J gene lost 2 bases, with 15 bases spanning the gap. The CDR3 totals 15 residues. CDR1 is MNHNY, CDR2 SVGAGI, per germline (reference sequence).

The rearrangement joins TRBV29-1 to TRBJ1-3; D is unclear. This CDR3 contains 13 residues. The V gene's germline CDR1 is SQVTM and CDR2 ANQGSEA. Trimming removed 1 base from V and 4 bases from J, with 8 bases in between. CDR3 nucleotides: TGCAGCGTTGAAGGAATGGGGGGAAACACCATATATTTT. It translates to CSVEGMGGNTIYF. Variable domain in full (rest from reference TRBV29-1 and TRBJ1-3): SAVISQKPSRDICQRGTSLTIQCQVDSQVTMMFWYRQQPGQSLTLIATANQGSEATYESGFVIDKFPISRPNLTFSTLTVSNMSPEDSSIYLCSVEGMGGNTIYFGEGSWLTVV.

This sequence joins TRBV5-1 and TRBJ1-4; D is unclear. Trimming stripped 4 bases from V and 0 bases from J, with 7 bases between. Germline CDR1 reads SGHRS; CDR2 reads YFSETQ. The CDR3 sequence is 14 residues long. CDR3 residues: CASSPSSTNEKLFF. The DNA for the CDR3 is TGCGCCAGCAGCCCCTCGTCAACTAATGAAAAACTGTTTTTT.

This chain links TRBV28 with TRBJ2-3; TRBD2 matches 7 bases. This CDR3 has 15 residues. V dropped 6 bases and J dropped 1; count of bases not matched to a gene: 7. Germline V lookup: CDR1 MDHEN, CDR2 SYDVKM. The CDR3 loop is CASSLGGVGTDTQYF. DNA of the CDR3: TGTGCCAGCAGCTTGGGGGGGGTCGGCACAGATACGCAGTATTTT.

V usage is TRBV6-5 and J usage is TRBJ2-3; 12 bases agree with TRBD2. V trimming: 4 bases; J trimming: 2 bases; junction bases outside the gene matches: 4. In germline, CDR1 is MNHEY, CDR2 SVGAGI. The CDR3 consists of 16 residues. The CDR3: CASSLTSGSFTDTQYF. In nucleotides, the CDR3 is TGTGCCAGCAGTTTGACTAGCGGGAGCTTCACAGATACGCAGTATTTT.

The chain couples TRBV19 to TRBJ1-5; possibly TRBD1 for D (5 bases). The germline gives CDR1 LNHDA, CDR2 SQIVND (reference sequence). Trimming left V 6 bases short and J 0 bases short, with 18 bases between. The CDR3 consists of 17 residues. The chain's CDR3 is CASSQYFGGYSNQPQHF. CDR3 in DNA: TGTGCCAGTAGCCAATACTTCGGGGGATATAGCAATCAGCCCCAGCATTTT.

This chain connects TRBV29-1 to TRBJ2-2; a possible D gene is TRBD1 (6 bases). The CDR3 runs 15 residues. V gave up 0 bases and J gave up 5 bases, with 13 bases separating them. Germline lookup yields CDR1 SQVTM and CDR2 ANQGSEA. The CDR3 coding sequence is TGCAGCGTTGAAGACACGGGACAAAAGACCGGGGAGCTGTTTTTT. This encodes CSVEDTGQKTGELFF.

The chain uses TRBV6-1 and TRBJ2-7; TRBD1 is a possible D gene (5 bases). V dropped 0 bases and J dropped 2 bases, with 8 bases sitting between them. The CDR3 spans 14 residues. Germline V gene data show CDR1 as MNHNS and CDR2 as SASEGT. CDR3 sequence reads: CASSEARGPYEQYF. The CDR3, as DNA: TGTGCCAGCAGTGAAGCTAGGGGCCCCTACGAGCAGTACTTC.

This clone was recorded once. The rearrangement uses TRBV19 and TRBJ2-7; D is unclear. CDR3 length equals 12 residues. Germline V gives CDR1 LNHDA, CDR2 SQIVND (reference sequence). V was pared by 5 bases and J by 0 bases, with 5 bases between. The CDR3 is CASSSVSYEQYF. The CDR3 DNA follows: TGTGCCAGTAGTTCCGTCTCCTACGAGCAGTACTTC.

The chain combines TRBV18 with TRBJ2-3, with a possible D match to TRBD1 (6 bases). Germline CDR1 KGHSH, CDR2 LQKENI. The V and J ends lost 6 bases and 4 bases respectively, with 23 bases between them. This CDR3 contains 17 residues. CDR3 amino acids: CASSPFSLQGRSDTQYF. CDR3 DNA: TGTGCCAGCTCCCCTTTCTCGCTGCAGGGGCGGTCAGATACGCAGTATTTT.

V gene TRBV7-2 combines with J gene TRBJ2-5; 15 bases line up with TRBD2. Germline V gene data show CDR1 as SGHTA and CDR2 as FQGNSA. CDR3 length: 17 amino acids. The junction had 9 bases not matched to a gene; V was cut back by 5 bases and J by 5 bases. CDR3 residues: CASSPRTSGRARETQYF. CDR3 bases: TGTGCCAGCAGCCCTCGGACTAGCGGGAGGGCCCGGGAGACCCAGTACTTC.

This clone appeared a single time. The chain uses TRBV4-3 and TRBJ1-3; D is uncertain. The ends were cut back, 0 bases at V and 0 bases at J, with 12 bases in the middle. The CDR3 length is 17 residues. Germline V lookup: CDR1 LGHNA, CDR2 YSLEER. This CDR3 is CASSQDTPGNSGNTIYF. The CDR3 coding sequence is TGCGCCAGCAGCCAAGATACCCCGGGTAACTCTGGAAACACCATATATTTT.

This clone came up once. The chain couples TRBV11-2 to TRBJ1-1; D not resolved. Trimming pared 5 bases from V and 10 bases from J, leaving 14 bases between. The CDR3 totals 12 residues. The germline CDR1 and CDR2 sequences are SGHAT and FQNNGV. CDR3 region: CASSPTRIGAFF. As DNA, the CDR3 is TGTGCCAGCAGCCCTACTCGGATAGGAGCTTTCTTT. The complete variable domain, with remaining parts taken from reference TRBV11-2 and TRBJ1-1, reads EAGVAQSPRYKIIEKRQSVAFWCNPISGHATLYWYQQILGQGPKLLIQFQNNGVVDDSQLPKDRFSAERLKGVDSTLKIQPAKLEDSAVYLCASSPTRIGAFFGQGTRLTVV.

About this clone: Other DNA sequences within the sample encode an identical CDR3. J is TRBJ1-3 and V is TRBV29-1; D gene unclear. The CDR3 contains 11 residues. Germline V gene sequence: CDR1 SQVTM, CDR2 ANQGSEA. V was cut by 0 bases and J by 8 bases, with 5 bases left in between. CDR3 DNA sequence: TGCAGCGTTGAAGATCGGTACACCATATATTTT. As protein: CSVEDRYTIYF.

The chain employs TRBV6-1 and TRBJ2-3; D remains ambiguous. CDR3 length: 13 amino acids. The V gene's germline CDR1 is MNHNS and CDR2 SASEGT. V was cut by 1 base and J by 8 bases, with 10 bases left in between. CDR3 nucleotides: TGTGCCAGCAGTGAAGGTGGCCTCCTTACGCAGTATTTT. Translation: CASSEGGLLTQYF.

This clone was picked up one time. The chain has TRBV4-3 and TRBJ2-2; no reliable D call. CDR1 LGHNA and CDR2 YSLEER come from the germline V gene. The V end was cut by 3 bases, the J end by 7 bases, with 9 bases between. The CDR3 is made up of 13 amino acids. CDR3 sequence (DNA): TGCGCCAGCAGCCACGACCGAGGCGGGGAGCTGTTTTTT. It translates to CASSHDRGGELFF.

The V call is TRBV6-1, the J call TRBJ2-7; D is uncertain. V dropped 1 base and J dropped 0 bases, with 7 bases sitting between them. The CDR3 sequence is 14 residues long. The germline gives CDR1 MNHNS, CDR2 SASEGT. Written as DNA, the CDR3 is TGTGCCAGCAGTGAAGGTGGTGCCTCCTACGAGCAGTACTTC. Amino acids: CASSEGGASYEQYF.

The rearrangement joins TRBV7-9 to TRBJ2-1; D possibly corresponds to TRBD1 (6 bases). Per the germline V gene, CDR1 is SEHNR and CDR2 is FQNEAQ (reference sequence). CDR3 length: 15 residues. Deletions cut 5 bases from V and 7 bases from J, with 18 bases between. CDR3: CASSPPFRGGNEQFF. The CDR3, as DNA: TGTGCCAGCAGCCCTCCTTTCAGGGGTGGGAATGAGCAGTTCTTC.

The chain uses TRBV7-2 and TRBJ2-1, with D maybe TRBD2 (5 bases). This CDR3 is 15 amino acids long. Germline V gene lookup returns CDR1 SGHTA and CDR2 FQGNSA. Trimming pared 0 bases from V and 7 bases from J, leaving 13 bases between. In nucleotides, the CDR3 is TGTGCCAGCAGCTTAGCGGCTACTAGTCTGAATGAGCAGTTCTTC. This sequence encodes CASSLAATSLNEQFF.

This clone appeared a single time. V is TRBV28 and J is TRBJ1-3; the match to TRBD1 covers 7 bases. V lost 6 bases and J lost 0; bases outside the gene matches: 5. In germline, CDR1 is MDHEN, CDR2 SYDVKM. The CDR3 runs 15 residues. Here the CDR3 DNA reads TGTGCCAGCAGCTCGGGACAGCTCTCTGGAAACACCATATATTTT. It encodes CASSSGQLSGNTIYF.

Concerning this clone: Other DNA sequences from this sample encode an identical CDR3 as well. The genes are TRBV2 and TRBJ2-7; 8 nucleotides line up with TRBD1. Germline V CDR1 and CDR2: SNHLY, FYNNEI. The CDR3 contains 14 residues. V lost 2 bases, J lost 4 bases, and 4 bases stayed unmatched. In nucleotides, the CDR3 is TGTGCCAGCAGTGAACAGGGGGCAGGGTACGAGCAGTACTTC. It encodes CASSEQGAGYEQYF.

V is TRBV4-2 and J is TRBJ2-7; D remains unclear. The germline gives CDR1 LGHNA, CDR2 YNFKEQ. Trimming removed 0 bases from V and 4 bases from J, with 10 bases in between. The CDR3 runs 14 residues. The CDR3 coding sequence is TGTGCCAGCAGCCAAGAAACCGGCCGGTACGAGCAGTACTTC. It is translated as CASSQETGRYEQYF.

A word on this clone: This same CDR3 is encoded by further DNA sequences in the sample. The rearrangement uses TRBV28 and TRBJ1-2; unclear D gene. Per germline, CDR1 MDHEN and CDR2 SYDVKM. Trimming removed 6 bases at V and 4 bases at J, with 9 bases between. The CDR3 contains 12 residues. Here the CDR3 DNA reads TGTGCCAGCAGCCTTGGATCCTATGGCTACACCTTC. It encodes CASSLGSYGYTF.